This entry lists 16 T cell receptor beta chains sequenced from one sample in a study of cytomegalovirus exposure and HLA in healthy donors. Both 60 Vbeta primers and 13 Jbeta primers went into the PCR. The table came from immunoSEQ multiplex PCR; TCRdb's copy has only in-frame clones and leaves some out. Here the sample spans more than 95,000 clones, over 80% being singletons. Material for sequencing was PBMCs. The receptors originated from a man aged 30-40 years in good health and CMV-seropositive.

V gene TRBV20-1 combines with J gene TRBJ2-1; D is ambiguous. The CDR3 extends over 9 amino acids. Germline assignment: CDR1 DFQATT and CDR2 SNEGSKA (reference sequence). V was cut by 6 bases and J by 8 bases, with 5 bases left in between. CDR3 sequence: CSARYEQFF. The CDR3 DNA follows: TGCAGTGCGCGGTATGAGCAGTTCTTC.

The V and J genes are TRBV4-3 and TRBJ2-5; 9 nucleotides align to TRBD2. V was pared by 5 bases and J by 5 bases, with 12 bases of the junction left unmatched. There are 16 residues in the CDR3. Germline V CDR1 and CDR2: LGHNA, YSLEER. CDR3 in amino acids: CASSYTAGGRGETQYF. CDR3 nucleotide sequence: TGCGCCAGCAGCTACACTGCGGGGGGGCGCGGCGAGACCCAGTACTTC.

V is TRBV5-4 and J is TRBJ2-3, with TRBD1 matching 7 bases. There are 15 residues in the CDR3. The J segment lost 0 bases and the V segment lost 4 bases, leaving 5 bases of the junction unmatched. From germline, CDR1 is SGHNT and CDR2 YYREEE (reference sequence). CDR3 amino acids: CASSPDRVSTDTQYF. For the CDR3, the DNA is TGTGCCAGCAGCCCCGACAGGGTGAGCACAGATACGCAGTATTTT.

V usage is TRBV5-5 and J usage is TRBJ1-1, with TRBD1 identical over 8 bases. V shed 5 bases and J 1 base; nucleotides not matched to a gene: 10. CDR1 is SGHKS, CDR2 YYEKEE, per germline (reference sequence). CDR3 length: 16 residues. CDR3 loop: CASSPAQGATNTEAFF. In DNA, the CDR3 is TGTGCCAGCAGTCCTGCGCAGGGGGCAACGAACACTGAAGCTTTCTTT.

The J gene is TRBJ2-7, the V gene TRBV2; 11 positions match TRBD2. The CDR3 runs 15 residues. Germline trimming cut 1 base from V and 4 bases from J; bases unmatched to any gene: 3. Germline CDR1 SNHLY, CDR2 FYNNEI. CDR3 DNA sequence: TGTGCCAGCAGTGAAGTAGCGGGGGGGATATACGAGCAGTACTTC. Protein sequence: CASSEVAGGIYEQYF.

The chain carries TRBV9 and TRBJ1-2; D possibly corresponds to TRBD1 (6 bases). CDR1 and CDR2 (germline): SGDLS, YYNGEE. The V gene lost 0 bases and the J gene lost 3 bases, with 12 bases spanning the gap. This CDR3 spans 15 amino acids. The CDR3 nucleotides are TGTGCCAGCAGCGTAGAAGCAGGGGCTGACTATGGCTACACCTTC. Translated: CASSVEAGADYGYTF.

Only one count was recorded for this clone. This chain joins TRBV19 and TRBJ1-1, with 12 bases that match TRBD1. Germline loops: CDR1 LNHDA, CDR2 SQIVND (reference sequence). Trimming took 1 base from V and 5 from J; bases not matched to a gene: 8. CDR3 length: 17 amino acids. The CDR3 sequence is CASSIGFRDRGRTEAFF. As DNA, the CDR3 is TGTGCCAGTAGTATAGGCTTCCGGGACAGGGGGCGAACTGAAGCTTTCTTT.

The V and J genes are TRBV13 and TRBJ2-6; D gene ambiguous. V lost 0 bases to trimming and J lost 4 bases, with 4 bases between them. Germline values: CDR1 PRHDT, CDR2 FYEKMQ (reference sequence). CDR3 length: 14 residues. The CDR3 region has the DNA TGTGCCAGCAGCTTAGGGGGCGGGGCCAACGTCCTGACTTTC. It translates to CASSLGGGANVLTF.

The V and J genes are TRBV10-3 and TRBJ2-7; D is possibly TRBD2 (6 bases). The CDR3 consists of 15 residues. Germline CDR1 is ENHRY and CDR2 is SYGVKD. V dropped 0 bases and J dropped 1 base, with 10 bases sitting between them. The CDR3 DNA follows: TGTGCCATCAGTGAGTCGGTGGAGGGGTCCTACGAGCAGTACTTC. This translates into CAISESVEGSYEQYF.

The V gene is TRBV6-5, the J gene TRBJ2-1, with a possible D match to TRBD2 (5 bases). Germline CDR1 MNHEY, CDR2 SVGAGI. Between the trimmed V and J ends, which lost 7 bases and 7 bases, there was a span of 17 bases. CDR3 size: 14 residues. CDR3 region: CASTPGGLGNEQFF. CDR3 bases: TGTGCCAGCACCCCCGGCGGGCTGGGAAATGAGCAGTTCTTC.

This chain uses TRBV28 with TRBJ2-1; TRBD2 matches 11 bases. With V trimmed by 4 bases and J by 5 bases, 1 base remained unmatched. Germline loops: CDR1 MDHEN, CDR2 SYDVKM. This CDR3 has 14 amino acids. The CDR3, as DNA: TGTGCCAGCAGTTCACTAGCGGGGGACAATGAGCAGTTCTTC. As protein: CASSSLAGDNEQFF.

In this sample, this clone turned up once. CDR3 nucleotide sequence: TGTGCCAGCAGCCCCCGATCCGGGACAGGGGCCGCACTGTATGGCTACACCTTC. As protein: CASSPRSGTGAALYGYTF. This rearrangement joins TRBV9 to TRBJ1-2; 10 bases map to TRBD1. Germline V gene sequence: CDR1 SGDLS, CDR2 YYNGEE. Trimming took 4 bases from V and 5 from J; bases not matched to a gene: 17. CDR3 length: 18 amino acids.

A few counts support this clone. The CDR3 protein is CASSFERSNEQFF. Written as DNA, the CDR3 is TGTGCCAGCAGCTTTGAGCGTAGTAATGAGCAGTTCTTC. The chain combines TRBV11-1 with TRBJ2-1, with unresolved D. The CDR3 has 13 residues. CDR1 and CDR2 from the germline V gene are SGHAT and FQDESV (reference sequence). V was shortened by 3 bases and J by 7 bases, with 10 bases between the two germline ends.

V and J are TRBV5-6 and TRBJ2-3; D remains unclear. Looked up from germline, CDR1 is SGHDT and CDR2 is YYEEEE. V lost 4 bases and J lost 5, with 17 bases in between. This CDR3 spans 15 amino acids. The CDR3 loop is CASSRLTERQDTQYF. In nucleotides, the CDR3 is TGTGCCAGCAGCCGCTTGACGGAGAGGCAAGATACGCAGTATTTT. Full variable domain (remainder filled in from reference TRBV5-6 and TRBJ2-3): DAGVTQSPTHLIKTRGQQVTLRCSPKSGHDTVSWYQQALGQGPQFIFQYYEEEERQRGNFPDRFSGHQFPNYSSELNVNALLLGDSALYLCASSRLTERQDTQYFGPGTRLTVL.

The V and J genes are TRBV2 and TRBJ2-7; a possible D gene is TRBD1 (6 bases). The CDR3 runs to 14 residues. Trimming stripped 6 bases from V and 0 bases from J, with 12 bases between. Germline CDR1 and CDR2: SNHLY and FYNNEI. The CDR3 here is CASRVRGHSYEQYF. CDR3 coding DNA: TGTGCCAGCAGAGTCAGGGGACACTCCTACGAGCAGTACTTC.

This chain uses TRBV15 with TRBJ1-1, with D tentatively TRBD1 (5 bases). The CDR3 consists of 14 residues. Trimming stripped 5 bases from V and 1 base from J, with 11 bases between. In germline, CDR1 is LNHNV, CDR2 YYDKDF (reference sequence). CDR3 protein: CATSLGRGNTEAFF. CDR3 DNA sequence: TGTGCCACCAGCTTGGGGAGGGGGAACACTGAAGCTTTCTTT.